The 28 T cell receptor beta chains below come from one sample, sequenced in a study of blood T cell repertoires in COVID-19. Assay used: immunoSEQ multiplex PCR; TCRdb lists only in-frame clones, some missing. The table records some 110,000 clones, about four fifths of them present only once. Material: peripheral blood. The source is an elderly man with acute or convalescent COVID-19.

The chain joins TRBV11-2 to TRBJ2-7, with 7 positions matching TRBD2. The V gene end was trimmed by 2 bases and the J gene end by 1 base; junction bases not matched to a gene: 2. Germline V gene lookup returns CDR1 SGHAT and CDR2 FQNNGV. This CDR3 has 14 amino acids. CDR3 bases: TGTGCCAGCAGCTTACCACTAGCGTCCTACGAGCAGTACTTC. Its translation is CASSLPLASYEQYF.

This rearrangement joins TRBV11-2 to TRBJ2-7; D ambiguous. Trimming cost V 0 bases and J 2 bases, with 11 bases left between them. CDR1 SGHAT and CDR2 FQNNGV come from the germline V gene. The CDR3 has 15 residues. This CDR3 is CASSLELATTYEQYF. For the CDR3, the DNA is TGTGCCAGCAGCTTAGAACTTGCCACCACCTACGAGCAGTACTTC. The variable domain in full, with the rest retrieved from reference TRBV11-2 and TRBJ2-7, is EAGVAQSPRYKIIEKRQSVAFWCNPISGHATLYWYQQILGQGPKLLIQFQNNGVVDDSQLPKDRFSAERLKGVDSTLKIQPAKLEDSAVYLCASSLELATTYEQYFGPGTRLTVT.

The rearrangement links TRBV4-2 to TRBJ2-5; 8 bases are a match to TRBD2. From germline, CDR1 is LGHNA and CDR2 YNFKEQ. V lost 0 bases, J lost 3 bases, and 6 bases stayed unmatched. The CDR3 covers 16 residues. CDR3 sequence (DNA): TGTGCCAGCAGCCAAGATGAAGCGGGAGTCGAAGAGACCCAGTACTTC. The encoded protein is CASSQDEAGVEETQYF.

V gene TRBV10-3 combines with J gene TRBJ1-2, with 7 nucleotides matching TRBD1. This CDR3 comprises 13 residues. V gave up 6 bases and J gave up 6 bases; unmatched junction bases: 7. CDR1 and CDR2 from the germline V gene are ENHRY and SYGVKD. The CDR3 nucleotides are TGTGCCATCAGCCGACAGGGTTTGGATGGCTACACCTTC. The encoded protein is CAISRQGLDGYTF.

The chain recombines TRBV10-3 with TRBJ1-2, with D possibly matching TRBD1 (5 bases). With 6 bases removed from V and 4 bases from J, the gap between germline ends came to 12 bases. There are 13 residues in the CDR3. Germline lookup yields CDR1 ENHRY and CDR2 SYGVKD. This CDR3 is CAISPGTFYGYTF. The CDR3 DNA follows: TGTGCCATCAGCCCCGGGACTTTCTATGGCTACACCTTC.

This clone was seen a handful of times. The chain has TRBV28 and TRBJ1-4; 7 nucleotides match TRBD1. The CDR3 consists of 16 residues. The germline V gene encodes CDR1 MDHEN and CDR2 SYDVKM. The V segment lost 2 bases and the J segment 2 bases; nucleotides outside the gene matches: 5. In DNA form, the CDR3 reads TGTGCCAGCAGTTTAGCAGGGGGGCGCACTAATGAAAAACTGTTTTTT. Amino acids: CASSLAGGRTNEKLFF.

This clone showed up just once. The V call is TRBV30, the J call TRBJ1-2; D is possibly TRBD1 (6 bases). The V gene's germline CDR1 is GTSNPN and CDR2 SVGIG (reference sequence). V shed 2 bases and J shed 0 bases, with 7 bases lying between them. The CDR3 totals 13 residues. The CDR3 sequence is CAWSPGANYGYTF. The DNA for the CDR3 is TGTGCCTGGAGTCCAGGGGCTAACTATGGCTACACCTTC.

The chain carries TRBV3-1 (or the pseudogene TRBV3-2) and TRBJ2-1; possibly TRBD1 for D (6 bases). Germline-derived CDR1 and CDR2 are LGHDT and YNNKEL (reference sequence). CDR3 size: 14 residues. The germline V and J ends were trimmed by 2 bases and 4 bases, with 9 bases remaining between them. The CDR3 DNA sequence: TGTGCCAGCAGCCAAAGGGACAAGTACAATGAGCAGTTCTTC. Residues: CASSQRDKYNEQFF.

Written as DNA, the CDR3 is TGTGCCACCAGCAGGAGTCCAGGGGGCAATTCACCCCTCCACTTT. Translated, it gives CATSRSPGGNSPLHF. The chain uses TRBV15 and TRBJ1-6, with TRBD1 matching over 8 bases. Germline V lookup: CDR1 LNHNV, CDR2 YYDKDF (reference sequence). This CDR3 comprises 15 residues. The trim removed 3 bases at V and 7 bases at J, leaving 5 bases unmatched.

The CDR3: CASSPNRGLANEQYF. For the CDR3, the DNA is TGTGCCAGCAGCCCCAATAGGGGGCTGGCAAACGAGCAGTACTTC. The genes are TRBV11-2 and TRBJ2-7; TRBD1 matches 7 bases. The CDR3 runs to 15 residues. In germline, CDR1 is SGHAT, CDR2 FQNNGV. The V gene end was trimmed by 5 bases and the J gene end by 5 bases; junction bases not matched to a gene: 12.

This clone was picked up a small number of times. The CDR3 DNA is TGTGCCAGCAGAGGAACTAACTCCTACAATGAGCAGTTCTTC. Translated: CASRGTNSYNEQFF. The chain combines TRBV27 with TRBJ2-1; D remains unclear. The V gene's germline CDR1 is MNHEY and CDR2 SMNVEV (reference sequence). CDR3 size: 14 residues. V lost 6 bases to trimming and J lost 0 bases, with 9 bases between them.

This chain joins TRBV7-3 and TRBJ1-4; TRBD1 agrees at 9 bases. V dropped 5 bases and J dropped 5; count of bases not matched to a gene: 6. Germline lookup yields CDR1 SGHTA and CDR2 FQGTGA. The CDR3 extends over 15 amino acids. CDR3 sequence reads: CASSLPGTGNEKLFF. In DNA form, the CDR3 reads TGTGCCAGCAGCCTTCCCGGGACAGGGAATGAAAAACTGTTTTTT.

The chain carries TRBV7-2 and TRBJ2-3, with 9 bases aligning to TRBD2. Trimming took 2 bases from V and 2 from J; bases not matched to a gene: 11. The CDR3 runs to 18 residues. Germline CDR1 is SGHTA and CDR2 is FQGNSA. The CDR3 loop reads CASSLIGSGRGVTDTQYF. Written as DNA, the CDR3 is TGTGCCAGCAGCTTAATTGGTAGCGGGAGAGGGGTCACAGATACGCAGTATTTT.

This clone was seen a handful of times. The V gene is TRBV5-1, the J gene TRBJ1-1; TRBD1 aligns across 12 bases. V lost 4 bases, J lost 7 bases, and 8 bases stayed unmatched. The CDR3 runs 15 residues. The germline V gene encodes CDR1 SGHRS and CDR2 YFSETQ. DNA of the CDR3: TGCGCCAGCAGCACCGGGGACAGGGGGCGCGGTGAAGCTTTCTTT. Amino acid sequence: CASSTGDRGRGEAFF.

This clone was observed once. The chain carries TRBV6-5 and TRBJ1-1; D uncertain. This CDR3 is 11 amino acids long. V gave up 2 bases and J gave up 12 bases, with 10 bases separating them. Per the germline V gene, CDR1 is MNHEY and CDR2 is SVGAGI. This CDR3 reads CASSYQSVSFF. CDR3 sequence (DNA): TGTGCCAGCAGTTACCAAAGCGTATCTTTCTTT.

The chain uses TRBV11-2 and TRBJ2-1; D uncertain. Germline V lookup: CDR1 SGHAT, CDR2 FQNNGV. The CDR3 is 15 residues long. V shed 2 bases and J shed 0 bases, with 8 bases lying between them. Written as DNA, the CDR3 is TGTGCCAGCAGCTTAAGGCGGAGCTCCTACAATGAGCAGTTCTTC. It translates to CASSLRRSSYNEQFF.

A note on this clone: The germline gene is not matched at one end of the junction; a read error may be the cause. The genes are TRBV11-2 and TRBJ1-5; TRBD1 matches at 7 bases. The CDR3 runs to 13 residues. From germline, CDR1 is SGHAT and CDR2 FQNNGV. The chain's CDR3 is CASSLDRAQPQHF. The CDR3, as DNA: TGTGCCAGCAGCCTAGACAGGGCTCAGCCCCAGCATTTT.

The J gene is TRBJ1-5, the V gene TRBV5-4, with TRBD1 matching 7 bases. The germline CDR1 and CDR2 sequences are SGHNT and YYREEE (reference sequence). The trim removed 6 bases at V and 6 bases at J, leaving 6 bases unmatched. CDR3 length: 13 residues. CDR3 protein: CASKGRGSQPQHF. In nucleotides, the CDR3 is TGTGCCAGCAAGGGCAGGGGGAGTCAGCCCCAGCATTTT.

This clone has just one count. The chain uses TRBV4-2 and TRBJ2-6; 7 nucleotides agree with TRBD1. This CDR3 region has 17 residues. Germline loops: CDR1 LGHNA, CDR2 YNFKEQ. Unmatched junction bases numbered 5, after V lost 3 bases and J lost 0 bases. The CDR3 nucleotides read TGTGCCAGCAGCCATGAGGGGGCTGGCTCTGGGGCCAACGTCCTGACTTTC. It codes for CASSHEGAGSGANVLTF.

The chain links TRBV10-3 to TRBJ2-2; TRBD1 matches at 12 bases. Unmatched junction bases numbered 6, after V lost 8 bases and J lost 2 bases. Germline V gene lookup returns CDR1 ENHRY and CDR2 SYGVKD. The CDR3 is made up of 16 amino acids. The CDR3 bases are TGTGCCATCGGGGGACAGGGGGCGTTAAACACCGGGGAGCTGTTTTTT. This gives the protein CAIGGQGALNTGELFF.

The chain recombines TRBV11-3 with TRBJ2-3; 7 bases map to TRBD2. Germline V CDR1 and CDR2: SGHNT, YENEEA. V shed 5 bases and J 1 base; nucleotides not matched to a gene: 3. CDR3 length equals 14 residues. The CDR3 protein is CASSPAGRTDTQYF. The CDR3 DNA reads as TGTGCCAGCAGCCCAGCGGGACGCACAGATACGCAGTATTTT.

This chain uses TRBV11-2 with TRBJ2-2; 10 nucleotides agree with TRBD1. With V trimmed by 0 bases and J by 5 bases, 6 bases remained unmatched. The CDR3 sequence is 17 residues long. Per germline, CDR1 SGHAT and CDR2 FQNNGV. The CDR3 loop reads CASSLDLWTGGTGELFF. The CDR3 bases are TGTGCCAGCAGCTTAGATCTATGGACAGGGGGGACCGGGGAGCTGTTTTTT. The whole variable domain, remainder taken from reference TRBV11-2 and TRBJ2-2, is EAGVAQSPRYKIIEKRQSVAFWCNPISGHATLYWYQQILGQGPKLLIQFQNNGVVDDSQLPKDRFSAERLKGVDSTLKIQPAKLEDSAVYLCASSLDLWTGGTGELFFGEGSRLTVL.

A single count supports this clone. This chain links TRBV4-1 with TRBJ1-3; D gene uncertain. The CDR3 contains 17 residues. V was cut by 0 bases and J by 0 bases, with 12 bases left in between. The germline V gene has CDR1 MGHRA and CDR2 YSYEKL. DNA of the CDR3: TGCGCCAGCAGCCAAGATCCTTTGGTGAGCTCTGGAAACACCATATATTTT. It is translated as CASSQDPLVSSGNTIYF.

The chain links TRBV4-1 to TRBJ2-1; 9 bases are a match to TRBD1. There are 16 residues in the CDR3. Looked up from germline, CDR1 is MGHRA and CDR2 is YSYEKL. V gave up 4 bases and J gave up 5 bases; unmatched junction bases: 9. CDR3 protein: CASSRSRDRVNNEQFF. CDR3 nucleotide sequence: TGCGCCAGCAGCCGGAGCCGGGACAGGGTCAACAATGAGCAGTTCTTC.

The CDR3: CASSSGQGGVLETQYF. CDR3 nucleotides: TGCGCCAGCAGCTCCGGACAGGGGGGGGTCCTAGAGACCCAGTACTTC. This chain uses TRBV5-1 with TRBJ2-5, with TRBD1 matching 10 bases. Germline assignment: CDR1 SGHRS and CDR2 YFSETQ. V lost 3 bases, J lost 4 bases, and 9 bases stayed unmatched. This CDR3 is built from 16 residues.

The chain couples TRBV5-1 to TRBJ1-1; 10 bases are a match to TRBD1. CDR1 is SGHRS and CDR2 is YFSETQ in the germline V gene. This CDR3 comprises 16 residues. With 4 bases clipped from V and 4 bases from J, the junction kept 10 bases outside the gene matches. In DNA, the CDR3 is TGCGCCAGCAGCCCGGGGGACAGGGGTTCTGGCACTGAAGCTTTCTTT. Translated: CASSPGDRGSGTEAFF.

The chain recombines TRBV5-8 with TRBJ2-7; a possible D gene is TRBD1 (6 bases). Germline CDR1 reads SGHTS; CDR2 reads YDEGEE. The CDR3 extends over 14 amino acids. The V and J ends lost 3 bases and 0 bases respectively, with 10 bases between them. The CDR3 spells CASSSQGASYEQYF. The DNA of the CDR3 is TGTGCCAGCAGCTCACAGGGCGCCTCCTACGAGCAGTACTTC.

The chain couples TRBV6-6 to TRBJ1-6, with unresolved D. This CDR3 contains 15 residues. With 11 bases removed from V and 8 bases from J, the gap between germline ends came to 22 bases. Germline V CDR1 and CDR2: MNHNY, SVGAGI (reference sequence). The CDR3 loop reads CAVSSGGGTYSPLHF. CDR3 sequence (DNA): TGTGCCGTTTCATCAGGCGGAGGTACATATTCACCCCTCCACTTT.